This is a list of T cell receptor beta chains from one sample in a study of cytomegalovirus exposure and HLA in healthy donors. Sequencing was performed with immunoSEQ multiplex PCR; in TCRdb, only in-frame clones are kept and a portion is missing. The sample contains tens of thousands of clones, around 79% of which appear only once. Sequenced material: PBMCs. These TCRs come from a woman in her 30s in good health and CMV-seropositive. CDR3s include the opening cysteine and the closing phenylalanine or tryptophan. Fields, in order: D gene, clone size, V gene, J gene, CDR3 DNA, CDR3 protein. D genes are given only for firm matches. Not every row has a clone size; where given, it reads once, few, many or a size class.

D: TRBD2; size: .; V: TRBV18; J: TRBJ2-1; DNA: TGTGCCAGCTCACCTGCTAGCGGGGCCTCCAATGAGCAGTTCTTC; CDR3: CASSPASGASNEQFF
D: .; size: .; V: TRBV4-2; J: TRBJ2-4; DNA: TGTGCCAGCAGCCCCATTCCCGACCCGGGTGTAGTTGTTCAGTACTTC; CDR3: CASSPIPDPGVVVQYF
D: TRBD1; size: .; V: TRBV28; J: TRBJ1-5; DNA: TGTGCCAGCAGTTCCTGGGACAGGGGAAATAGCAATCAGCCCCAGCATTTT; CDR3: CASSSWDRGNSNQPQHF
D: .; size: once; V: TRBV14; J: TRBJ2-3; DNA: TGTGCCAGCAGCCAGCGGCCTTTCACAGATACGCAGTATTTT; CDR3: CASSQRPFTDTQYF
D: TRBD2; size: .; V: TRBV4-1; J: TRBJ2-2; DNA: TGCGCCAGCAGCCAAGATAACCAGCGGGAGCGGGGCGGGGAGCTGTTTTTT; CDR3: CASSQDNQRERGGELFF
D: .; size: .; V: TRBV5-1; J: TRBJ2-1; DNA: TGCGCCAGCAGCTTTGAGGGCGGCCAGGATGAGCAGTTCTTC; CDR3: CASSFEGGQDEQFF
D: .; size: .; V: TRBV28; J: TRBJ2-7; DNA: TGTGCCAGCACTTACAGGGACTACGAGCAGTACTTC; CDR3: CASTYRDYEQYF
D: TRBD2; size: .; V: TRBV5-4; J: TRBJ2-3; DNA: TGTGCCAGCAGCTATAGCGGGAGGGCCACAGATACGCAGTATTTT; CDR3: CASSYSGRATDTQYF
D: TRBD1; size: .; V: TRBV18; J: TRBJ2-7; DNA: TGTGCCAGCTCACCCGACAGGGACGAGCAGTACTTC; CDR3: CASSPDRDEQYF
D: .; size: .; V: TRBV20-1; J: TRBJ2-7; DNA: TGCAGTGCTTTTACAGGATTCGAGCAGTACTTC; CDR3: CSAFTGFEQYF
D: TRBD2; size: .; V: TRBV6-1; J: TRBJ2-1; DNA: TGTGCCAGCAGCCCGGGACTAGCGGGAGTAAATGAGCAGTTCTTC; CDR3: CASSPGLAGVNEQFF
D: .; size: .; V: TRBV27; J: TRBJ2-1; DNA: TGTGCCAGCAGTTTTCGAGGCAGAGCCTCCTACAATGAGCAGTTCTTC; CDR3: CASSFRGRASYNEQFF
D: TRBD2; size: .; V: TRBV25-1; J: TRBJ2-7; DNA: TGTGCCACAGGAGGGACTAGTAGGTACGAGCAGTACTTC; CDR3: CATGGTSRYEQYF
D: .; size: .; V: TRBV10-1; J: TRBJ1-1; DNA: TGCGCCAGCAGAGAAGTACAGGATGAGAACACTGAAGCTTTCTTT; CDR3: CASREVQDENTEAFF
D: TRBD1; size: .; V: TRBV30; J: TRBJ2-7; DNA: TGTGCCTGGAGTTCTACCCCAGGGGGCGAGCAGTACTTC; CDR3: CAWSSTPGGEQYF
D: .; size: once; V: TRBV2; J: TRBJ2-2; DNA: TGTGCCAGCAGCGACACCCTCTCCACCGGGGAGCTGTTTTTT; CDR3: CASSDTLSTGELFF
D: TRBD2; size: once; V: TRBV9; J: TRBJ2-7; DNA: TGTGCCAGCGGAGCTAGCGGGAGGGGCGAGCAGTACTTC; CDR3: CASGASGRGEQYF
D: .; size: .; V: TRBV19; J: TRBJ2-3; DNA: TGTGCCAGTAGTACTCCTCGCACAGATACGCAGTATTTT; CDR3: CASSTPRTDTQYF
D: TRBD2; size: .; V: TRBV7-6; J: TRBJ2-3; DNA: TGTGCCAGCAGCTTAATCAGCGGGAGGGCCCAAGATACGCAGTATTTT; CDR3: CASSLISGRAQDTQYF
D: TRBD2; size: .; V: TRBV5-1; J: TRBJ2-7; DNA: TGCGCCAGCAGCTCCGGGACTAGCGGGAGTTACGAGCAGTACTTC; CDR3: CASSSGTSGSYEQYF
D: TRBD1; size: .; V: TRBV29-1; J: TRBJ2-3; DNA: TGCAGCTTACGGACAGGTTATACAGATACGCAGTATTTT; CDR3: CSLRTGYTDTQYF
D: TRBD1; size: once; V: TRBV7-8; J: TRBJ2-7; DNA: TGTGCCAGCAGCCAGGACAGGATCTCCTACGAGCAGTACTTC; CDR3: CASSQDRISYEQYF
D: .; size: .; V: TRBV6-5; J: TRBJ1-5; DNA: TGTGCCAGCAGTTACTCGAGAGGTTTCAATCAGCCCCAGCATTTT; CDR3: CASSYSRGFNQPQHF
D: TRBD1; size: .; V: TRBV9; J: TRBJ1-5; DNA: TGTGCCAGCAGCGTAGGGGGACAGTATTCGCCCCAGCATTTT; CDR3: CASSVGGQYSPQHF
D: .; size: once; V: TRBV7-9; J: TRBJ2-6; DNA: TGTGCCAGCAGCTTCCGGTCCGGGGTCGGGGCCAACGTCCTGACTTTC; CDR3: CASSFRSGVGANVLTF
D: TRBD2; size: .; V: TRBV27; J: TRBJ2-2; DNA: TGTGCCAGCAGACTGACTAGCGGGAGTTCCGGGGAGCTGTTTTTT; CDR3: CASRLTSGSSGELFF
D: TRBD2; size: .; V: TRBV6-5; J: TRBJ2-3; DNA: TGTGCCAGCAGTTTACTAGCGTCTAGCACAGATACGCAGTATTTT; CDR3: CASSLLASSTDTQYF
D: .; size: few; V: TRBV18; J: TRBJ2-7; DNA: TGTGCCAGCTCACCCCAGGGGAGCGAGCAGTACTTC; CDR3: CASSPQGSEQYF
D: .; size: .; V: TRBV9; J: TRBJ1-5; DNA: TGTGCCAGCAGCTCGGGTCTTAATCAGCCCCAGCATTTT; CDR3: CASSSGLNQPQHF
D: .; size: .; V: TRBV7-3; J: TRBJ2-3; DNA: TGTGCCAGCAGCCCCTACTCAGATACGCAGTATTTT; CDR3: CASSPYSDTQYF
D: .; size: .; V: TRBV5-4; J: TRBJ2-1; DNA: TGTGCCAGCCAGCTTGACGGACAGAGCAATGAGCAGTTCTTC; CDR3: CASQLDGQSNEQFF
D: TRBD1; size: .; V: TRBV29-1; J: TRBJ1-2; DNA: TGCAGCGTCCGGGACAGGGGATATGGCTACACCTTC; CDR3: CSVRDRGYGYTF
D: .; size: once; V: TRBV6-5; J: TRBJ2-4; DNA: TGTGCCAGCACCTCGGGGGGCGCGAAAAACATTCAGTACTTC; CDR3: CASTSGGAKNIQYF
D: TRBD1; size: .; V: TRBV27; J: TRBJ1-5; DNA: TGTGCCAGCAGGACGACAGGGGGCGGTCAGCCCCAGCATTTT; CDR3: CASRTTGGGQPQHF
D: TRBD2; size: .; V: TRBV27; J: TRBJ2-3; DNA: TGTGCCAGCAGTTTATGGGAACTAGCGGGAACCCCAGATACGCAGTATTTT; CDR3: CASSLWELAGTPDTQYF
D: TRBD2; size: few; V: TRBV4-1; J: TRBJ2-2; DNA: TGCGCCAGCAGCCAAGAAGCGGGGGGGAACACCGGGGAGCTGTTTTTT; CDR3: CASSQEAGGNTGELFF